This T cell receptor beta chain comes out of a study of vaccination and CD4 T cells after COVID-19. General study findings and limits: It was found that, in convalescent patients, 304 of 307 vaccine-specific clones were spike mono-reactive.

After removal of 5 bases from V and 2 bases from J, the junction contained 8 bases not matched to a gene. The CDR3 is 15 residues long. Germline V lookup: CDR1 SGHAT, CDR2 FQNNGV. Regarding this clonotype: Antigen specificity is unknown.

Treatment: approximately nine-day PBMC culture with coronavirus spike peptide pools or control peptides (ViraFEST assay). CD4+ T cells that came from the unexposed donor were collected before the COVID-19 pandemic (2011-2018). Once cultured 9 to 11 days, CD4+ T cells underwent isolation by negative selection. Four cold-coronavirus spikes and SARS-CoV-2 S/N served to probe CD4+ T cells taken from unexposed donors, cells permitting. CD4+ T cells that had been cultured provided DNA sequenced with the Oncomine TCR Beta short-read assay. Genomic DNA from cultured CD4+ T cells was extracted. TCRdb processed the PCR reads anew with MiXCR; each CDR3 protein has one entry. The table has some 10,000 distinct CDR3 sequences, around 30% seen once.

This rearrangement joins TRBV11-2 to TRBJ2-5; the match to TRBD1 covers 7 bases. The sequenced sample was CD4+ T cells from blood, cultured in vitro. The TCR originated in a human donor in good health. The DNA for the CDR3 is TGTGCCAGCAGCACTCGACAGGGATTACAAGAGACCCAGTACTTC. Encoded protein: CASSTRQGLQETQYF.